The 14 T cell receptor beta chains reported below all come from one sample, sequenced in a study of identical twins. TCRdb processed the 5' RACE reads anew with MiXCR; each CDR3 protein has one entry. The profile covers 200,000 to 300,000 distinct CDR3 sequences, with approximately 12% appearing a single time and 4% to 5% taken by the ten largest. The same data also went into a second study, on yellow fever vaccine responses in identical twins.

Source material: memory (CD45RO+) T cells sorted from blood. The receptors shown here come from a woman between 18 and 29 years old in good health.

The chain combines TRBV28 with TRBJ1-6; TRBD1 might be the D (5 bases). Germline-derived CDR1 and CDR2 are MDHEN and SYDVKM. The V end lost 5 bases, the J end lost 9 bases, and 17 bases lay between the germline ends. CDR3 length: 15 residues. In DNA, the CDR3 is TGTGCCAGCAGTCCTAATTCGGGGGTTTTTTCACCCCTCCACTTT. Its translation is CASSPNSGVFSPLHF.

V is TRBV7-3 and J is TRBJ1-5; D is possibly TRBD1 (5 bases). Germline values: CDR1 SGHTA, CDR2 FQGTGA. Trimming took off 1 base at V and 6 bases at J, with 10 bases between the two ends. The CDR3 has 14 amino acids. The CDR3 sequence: CASSLKGARQPQHF. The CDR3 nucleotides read TGTGCCAGCAGCTTAAAAGGGGCTCGTCAGCCCCAGCATTTT. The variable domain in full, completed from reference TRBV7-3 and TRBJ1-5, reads GAGVSQTPSNKVTEKGKYVELRCDPISGHTALYWYRQSLGQGPEFLIYFQGTGAADDSGLPNDRFFAVRPEGSVSTLKIQRTERGDSAVYLCASSLKGARQPQHFGDGTRLSIL.

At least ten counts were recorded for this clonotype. The CDR3 loop is CARMGQRNTEAFF. The CDR3, as DNA: TGTGCCAGAATGGGACAAAGGAACACTGAAGCTTTCTTT. The chain links TRBV2 to TRBJ1-1; D is possibly TRBD1 (6 bases). The V end lost 9 bases, the J end lost 1 base, and 12 bases lay between the germline ends. Germline CDR1 SNHLY, CDR2 FYNNEI. The CDR3 is 13 amino acids.

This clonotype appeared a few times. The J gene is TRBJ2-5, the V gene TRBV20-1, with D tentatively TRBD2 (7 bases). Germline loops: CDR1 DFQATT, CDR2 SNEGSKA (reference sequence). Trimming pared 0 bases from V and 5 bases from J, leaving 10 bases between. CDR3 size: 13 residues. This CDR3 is CSARDGGRETQYF. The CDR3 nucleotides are TGCAGTGCTAGAGACGGGGGGCGCGAGACCCAGTACTTC.

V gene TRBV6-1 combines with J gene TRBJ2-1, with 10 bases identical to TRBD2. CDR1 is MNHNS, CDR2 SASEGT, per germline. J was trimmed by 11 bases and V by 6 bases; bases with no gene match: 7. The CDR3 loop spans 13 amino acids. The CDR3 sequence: CASRPGLATQQFF. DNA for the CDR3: TGTGCCAGCAGACCGGGACTAGCGACCCAGCAGTTCTTC.

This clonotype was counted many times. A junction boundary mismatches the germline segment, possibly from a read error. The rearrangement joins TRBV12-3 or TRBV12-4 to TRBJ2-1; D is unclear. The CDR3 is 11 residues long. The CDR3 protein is CASSSTYDQFF. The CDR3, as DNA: TGTGCCAGCAGTTCTACCTATGATCAGTTCTTC.

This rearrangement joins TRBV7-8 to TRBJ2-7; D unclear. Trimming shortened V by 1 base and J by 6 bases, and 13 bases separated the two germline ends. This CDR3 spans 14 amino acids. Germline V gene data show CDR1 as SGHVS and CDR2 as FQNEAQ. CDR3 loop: CASSLVGYGSEQYF. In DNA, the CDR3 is TGTGCCAGCAGCTTAGTGGGGTATGGTTCCGAGCAGTACTTC.

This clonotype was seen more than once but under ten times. The DNA of the CDR3 is TGTGCCAGCAGTGACTCCCGGCAGGGGCGCACCGGGGAGCTGTTTTTT. It specifies CASSDSRQGRTGELFF. The chain combines TRBV6-4 with TRBJ2-2; TRBD1 is a possible D gene (6 bases). Germline CDR1 MRHNA, CDR2 SNTAGT. The V gene lost 0 bases and the J gene lost 4 bases, with 12 bases spanning the gap. This CDR3 has 16 residues.

CDR3 loop: CASSDSGSPHNEQFF. CDR3 bases: TGTGCCAGCAGTGACTCGGGTAGCCCCCACAATGAGCAGTTCTTC. The chain recombines TRBV6-4 with TRBJ2-1, with no clear D. Germline CDR1 is MRHNA and CDR2 is SNTAGT. V was clipped by 0 bases and J by 5 bases, with 11 bases between them. This CDR3 is built from 15 residues.

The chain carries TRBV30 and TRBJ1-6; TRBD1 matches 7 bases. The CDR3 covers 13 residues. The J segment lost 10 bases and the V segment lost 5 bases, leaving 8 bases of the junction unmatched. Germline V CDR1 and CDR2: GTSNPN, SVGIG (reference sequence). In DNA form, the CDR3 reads TGTGCCTGGCGACAGGGTGCCCGATCACCCCTCCACTTT. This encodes CAWRQGARSPLHF.

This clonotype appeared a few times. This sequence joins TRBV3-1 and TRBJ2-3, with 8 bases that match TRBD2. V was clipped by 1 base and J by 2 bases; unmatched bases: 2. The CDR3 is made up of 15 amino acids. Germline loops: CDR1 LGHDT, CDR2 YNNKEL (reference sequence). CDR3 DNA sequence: TGTGCCAGCAGCCAAGCGGGGGGGCTCACAGATACGCAGTATTTT. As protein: CASSQAGGLTDTQYF.

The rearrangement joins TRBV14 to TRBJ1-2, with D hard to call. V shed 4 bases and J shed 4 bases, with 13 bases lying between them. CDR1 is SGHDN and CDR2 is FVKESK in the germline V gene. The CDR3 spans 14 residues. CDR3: CASSRRGFGYGYTF. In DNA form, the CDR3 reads TGTGCCAGCAGCCGACGAGGCTTTGGCTATGGCTACACCTTC.

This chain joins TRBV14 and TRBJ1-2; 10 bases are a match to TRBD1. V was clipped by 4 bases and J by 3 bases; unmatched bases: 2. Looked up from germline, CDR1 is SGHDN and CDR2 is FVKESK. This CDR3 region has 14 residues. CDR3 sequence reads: CASSRGQGDYGYTF. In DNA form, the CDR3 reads TGTGCCAGCAGCCGCGGACAGGGGGACTATGGCTACACCTTC. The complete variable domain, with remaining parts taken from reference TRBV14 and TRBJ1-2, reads EAGVTQFPSHSVIEKGQTVTLRCDPISGHDNLYWYRRVMGKEIKFLLHFVKESKQDESGMPNNRFLAERTGGTYSTLKVQPAELEDSGVYFCASSRGQGDYGYTFGSGTRLTVV.

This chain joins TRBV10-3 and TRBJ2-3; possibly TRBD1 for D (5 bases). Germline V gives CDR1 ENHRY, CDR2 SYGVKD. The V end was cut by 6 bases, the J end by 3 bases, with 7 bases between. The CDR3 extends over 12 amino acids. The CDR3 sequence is CAISDSTDTQYF. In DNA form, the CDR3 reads TGTGCCATCAGCGACAGTACAGATACGCAGTATTTT.